This T cell receptor beta chain was sequenced in a study of blood T cell repertoires in COVID-19. Turning to the study itself: COVID-19 samples collected from the United States, Italy and Spain covered acute and convalescent phases. T cells, B-cell-depleted T cells, or PBMCs provided the cDNA or gDNA that served as material.

This CDR3 is 15 amino acids long. The V gene's germline CDR1 is SGHRS and CDR2 YFSETQ. With 3 bases clipped from V and 2 bases from J, the junction kept 4 bases outside the gene matches. Assay: immunoSEQ multiplex PCR; the TCRdb copy retains only in-frame clones and omits some. Counted here are approximately 100,000 clones, 65% to 85% occurring once; the ten biggest clones make up roughly 6.2%. This TCR derives from a man in his fifties or sixties with acute or convalescent COVID-19. The sequencing sample was made of peripheral blood. V gene TRBV5-1 combines with J gene TRBJ2-1; 8 bases are shared with TRBD1. The CDR3 nucleotides are TGCGCCAGCAGCTCGGGACAGGCGACCTACAATGAGCAGTTCTTC. Amino acid sequence: CASSSGQATYNEQFF.